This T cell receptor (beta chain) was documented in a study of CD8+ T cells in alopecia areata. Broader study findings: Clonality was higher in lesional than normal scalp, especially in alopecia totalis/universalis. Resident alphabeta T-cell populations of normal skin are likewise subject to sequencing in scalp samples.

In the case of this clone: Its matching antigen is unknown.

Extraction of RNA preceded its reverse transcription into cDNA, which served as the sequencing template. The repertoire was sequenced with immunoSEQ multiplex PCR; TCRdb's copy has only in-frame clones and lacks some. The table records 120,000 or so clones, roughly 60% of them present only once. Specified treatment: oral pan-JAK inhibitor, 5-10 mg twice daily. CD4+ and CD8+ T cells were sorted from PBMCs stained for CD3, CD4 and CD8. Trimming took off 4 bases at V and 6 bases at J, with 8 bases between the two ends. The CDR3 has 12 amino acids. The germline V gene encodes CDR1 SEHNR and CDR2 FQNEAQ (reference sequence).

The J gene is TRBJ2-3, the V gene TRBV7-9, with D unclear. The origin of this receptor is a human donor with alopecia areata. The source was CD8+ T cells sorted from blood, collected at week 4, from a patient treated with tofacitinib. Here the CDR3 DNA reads TGTGCCAGCAGCTCAAATGGTGATACGCAGTATTTT. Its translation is CASSSNGDTQYF.